The T cell receptor (beta chain) described here comes from a study of cytotoxic CD8 clonotypes in ibrutinib-treated CLL. The method was immunoSEQ multiplex PCR; TCRdb's version includes in-frame clones alone and lacks a portion of them. The table records 35,000 to 40,000 clones, 60% to 80% of them present only once. The CDR3 is 15 amino acids. The germline gives CDR1 SGHRS, CDR2 YFSETQ. With 4 bases removed from V and 3 bases from J, the gap between germline ends came to 11 bases. The input for sequencing was PBMCs, taken at disease progression, from a patient treated with ibrutinib. This chain connects TRBV5-1 to TRBJ2-6; a weak D match, TRBD1 (5 bases). The clonotype was recovered from a human donor with chronic lymphocytic leukemia. Written as DNA, the CDR3 is TGCGCCAGCAGCACCCAGGGAAGTGGGGCCAACGTCCTGACTTTC. Amino acid sequence: CASSTQGSGANVLTF.